This TCR beta chain was recorded in a study of CD8+ T cells in alopecia areata. cDNA reverse transcribed from extracted RNA served as the sequencing template. Profiled with immunoSEQ multiplex PCR; TCRdb holds only in-frame clones, not every one. The sample consists of around 200,000 clones, roughly 61% of them appearing once. The sample's treatment: oral pan-JAK inhibitor, 5-10 mg twice daily. Study results and limitations: Scalp sample sequencing also detects resident alphabeta T cells of normal skin. Uncertainty remains about how baseline CD8+ expansion links to response, with one nonresponder.

Trimming at V came to 3 bases and at J to 2 bases, leaving 5 bases not matched to a gene. Germline CDR1 and CDR2: LNHDA and SQIVND (reference sequence). The CDR3 runs to 15 residues. A few counts support this clone. The antigen is not known. This clonotype originated in a human donor with alopecia areata. Specimen: CD8+ T cells sorted from blood, collected at week 24, from a patient treated with tofacitinib. The chain couples TRBV19 to TRBJ2-7, with 9 bases lining up with TRBD2. The DNA of the CDR3 is TGTGCCAGTAGTATTGCGGTAGCGGGGGCCTACGAGCAGTACTTC. Its protein is CASSIAVAGAYEQYF.